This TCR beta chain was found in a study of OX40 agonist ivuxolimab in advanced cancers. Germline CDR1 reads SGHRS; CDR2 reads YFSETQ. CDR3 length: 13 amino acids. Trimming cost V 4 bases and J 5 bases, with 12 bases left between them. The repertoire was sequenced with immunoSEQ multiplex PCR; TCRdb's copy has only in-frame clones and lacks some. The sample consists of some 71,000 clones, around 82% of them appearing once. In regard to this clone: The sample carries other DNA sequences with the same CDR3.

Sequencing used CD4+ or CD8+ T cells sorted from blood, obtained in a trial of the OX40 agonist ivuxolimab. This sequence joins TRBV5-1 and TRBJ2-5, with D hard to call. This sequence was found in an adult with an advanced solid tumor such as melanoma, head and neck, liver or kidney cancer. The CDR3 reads CASSPDPGETQYF. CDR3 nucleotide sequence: TGCGCCAGCAGCCCGGACCCCGGGGAGACCCAGTACTTC. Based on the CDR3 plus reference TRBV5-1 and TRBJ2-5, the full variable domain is KAGVTQTPRYLIKTRGQQVTLSCSPISGHRSVSWYQQTPGQGLQFLFEYFSETQRNKGNFPGRFSGRQFSNSRSEMNVSTLELGDSALYLCASSPDPGETQYFGPGTRLLVL.